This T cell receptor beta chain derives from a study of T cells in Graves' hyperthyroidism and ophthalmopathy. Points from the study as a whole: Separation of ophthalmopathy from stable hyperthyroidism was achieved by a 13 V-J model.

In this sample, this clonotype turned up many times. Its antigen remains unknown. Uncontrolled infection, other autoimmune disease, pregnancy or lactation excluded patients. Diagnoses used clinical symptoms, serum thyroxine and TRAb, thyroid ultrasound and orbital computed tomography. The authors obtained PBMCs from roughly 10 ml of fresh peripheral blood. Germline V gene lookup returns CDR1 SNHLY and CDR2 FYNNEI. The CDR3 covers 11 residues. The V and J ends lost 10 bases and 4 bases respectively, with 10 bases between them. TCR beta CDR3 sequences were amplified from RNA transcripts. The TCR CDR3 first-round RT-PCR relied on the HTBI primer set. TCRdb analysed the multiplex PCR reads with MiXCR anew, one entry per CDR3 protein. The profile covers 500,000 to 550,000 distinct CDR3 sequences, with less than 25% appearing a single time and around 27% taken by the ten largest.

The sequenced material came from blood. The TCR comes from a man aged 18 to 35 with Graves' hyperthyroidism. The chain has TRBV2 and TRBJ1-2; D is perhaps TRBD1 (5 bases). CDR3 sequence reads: CATKDSYGYTF. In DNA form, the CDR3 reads TGTGCCACCAAAGACAGCTATGGCTACACCTTC. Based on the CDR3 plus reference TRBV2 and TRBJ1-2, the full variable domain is EPEVTQTPSHQVTQMGQEVILRCVPISNHLYFYWYRQILGQKVEFLVSFYNNEISEKSEIFDDQFSVERPDGSNFTLKIRSTKLEDSAMYFCATKDSYGYTFGSGTRLTVV.